This entry lists 5 T cell receptor beta chains sequenced from one sample in a study of T cell repertoires in cytomegalovirus infection. TCRdb reprocessed the reads via MiXCR and lists one record per CDR3 protein. The table records fewer than 300,000 distinct CDR3 sequences, about 23% of them present only once. The sequenced sample was PBMCs. These receptors were collected from a human donor in good health (CMV status not recorded). Some clones in this sample may be carry-over from other donors' samples.

This chain's CDR3 is CSARSPLATGELFF. The CDR3 DNA follows: TGCAGTGCTAGATCCCCCCTGGCCACCGGGGAGCTGTTTTTT. V and J are TRBV20-1 and TRBJ2-2; D is unresolved. CDR1 DFQATT and CDR2 SNEGSKA come from the germline V gene (reference sequence). Trimming cost V 2 bases and J 4 bases, with 11 bases left between them. This CDR3 comprises 14 residues.

This chain links TRBV29-1 with TRBJ2-7; D is unclear. Between the trimmed V and J ends, which lost 0 bases and 3 bases, there was a span of 9 bases. The length of the CDR3 is 13 residues. Germline CDR1 reads SQVTM; CDR2 reads ANQGSEA. CDR3: CSVEDIPFYEQYF. The CDR3 region has the DNA TGCAGCGTTGAAGATATTCCATTCTACGAGCAGTACTTC.

This clonotype turned up a few times. V usage is TRBV6-2 or TRBV6-3 and J usage is TRBJ1-1; D gene unclear. The length of the CDR3 is 14 residues. Per germline, CDR1 MNHEY and CDR2 SVGEGT. The V gene lost 3 bases and the J gene lost 1 base, with 9 bases spanning the gap. DNA of the CDR3: TGTGCCAGCAGTTATGTTCCGAGGAACACTGAAGCTTTCTTT. This sequence encodes CASSYVPRNTEAFF.

This clonotype was counted only a few times. The chain is built from TRBV20-1 and TRBJ1-1; D unresolved. V was trimmed by 5 bases and J by 4 bases, leaving 5 bases between them. The CDR3 loop spans 10 amino acids. Germline CDR1 and CDR2: DFQATT and SNEGSKA (reference sequence). The CDR3 DNA sequence: TGCAGTGCTCTCGGCACTGAAGCTTTCTTT. It encodes CSALGTEAFF.

The chain combines TRBV20-1 with TRBJ2-5; 7 nucleotides align to TRBD1. This CDR3 has 13 residues. V lost 2 bases and J lost 4; bases outside the gene matches: 4. CDR1 and CDR2 from the germline V gene are DFQATT and SNEGSKA (reference sequence). The CDR3 here is CSARKGASETQYF. CDR3 nucleotide sequence: TGCAGTGCTAGAAAGGGGGCGTCAGAGACCCAGTACTTC.